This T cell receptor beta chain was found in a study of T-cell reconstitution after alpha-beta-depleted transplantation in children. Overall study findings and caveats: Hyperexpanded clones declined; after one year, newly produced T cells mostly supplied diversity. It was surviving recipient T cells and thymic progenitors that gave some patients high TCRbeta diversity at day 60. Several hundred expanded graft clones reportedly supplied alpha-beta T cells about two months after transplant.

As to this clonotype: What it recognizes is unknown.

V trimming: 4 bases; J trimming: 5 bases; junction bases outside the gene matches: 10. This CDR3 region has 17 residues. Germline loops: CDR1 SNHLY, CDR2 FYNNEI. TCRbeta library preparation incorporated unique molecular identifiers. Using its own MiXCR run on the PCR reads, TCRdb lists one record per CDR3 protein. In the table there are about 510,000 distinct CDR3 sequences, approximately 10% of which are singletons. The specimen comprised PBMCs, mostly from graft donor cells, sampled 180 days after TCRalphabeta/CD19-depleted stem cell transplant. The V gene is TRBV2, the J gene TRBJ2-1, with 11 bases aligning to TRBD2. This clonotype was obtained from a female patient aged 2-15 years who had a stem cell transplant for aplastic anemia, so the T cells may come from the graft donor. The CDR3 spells CASSVRTSGGINNEQFF. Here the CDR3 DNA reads TGTGCCAGCAGTGTCCGCACTAGCGGGGGAATAAACAATGAGCAGTTCTTC. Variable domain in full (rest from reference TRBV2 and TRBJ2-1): EPEVTQTPSHQVTQMGQEVILRCVPISNHLYFYWYRQILGQKVEFLVSFYNNEISEKSEIFDDQFSVERPDGSNFTLKIRSTKLEDSAMYFCASSVRTSGGINNEQFFGPGTRLTVL.